A single sample gave rise to the 28 T cell receptor beta chains below, sequenced in a study of identical twins (TCRdb year 2016). Preparation of the library involved 5' RACE. Sequencing was carried out with an Illumina HiSeq 2000. In TCRdb, the public reads were trimmed at Q25 with fastp and aligned with MiXCR, with productive beta chains retained. Merged by CDR3 protein, the rows form single entries marked with the most common genes and DNA. The sample table records about 1.7 million distinct CDR3 sequences; about 32% of these occur just once. The ten largest make up around 0.3% of the sample. The sequencing sample was made of cord blood. The receptor set was obtained from a newborn girl in good health.

This clonotype was seen more than once but under ten times. The chain employs TRBV29-1 and TRBJ1-2; D possibly corresponds to TRBD1 (6 bases). Germline V lookup: CDR1 SQVTM, CDR2 ANQGSEA. This CDR3 region has 11 residues. CDR3 nucleotide sequence: TGCGGAGAGGGGGGTAGGAATGGCTACACCTTC. It specifies CGEGGRNGYTF.

The rearrangement joins TRBV10-2 to TRBJ2-3, with 13 bases aligning to TRBD2. With 8 bases clipped from V and 3 bases from J, the junction kept 8 bases outside the gene matches. Germline V gene data show CDR1 as WSHSY and CDR2 as SAAADI. The CDR3 totals 16 residues. CDR3 in DNA: TGCGCCAGCTCAATAAAGGGACTAGCGGGGACAGATACGCAGTATTTT. Residues: CASSIKGLAGTDTQYF.

The chain combines TRBV2 with TRBJ1-4; the D is unclear. The germline CDR1 and CDR2 sequences are SNHLY and FYNNEI. Between the trimmed V and J ends, which lost 2 bases and 5 bases, there was a span of 9 bases. CDR3 length: 14 residues. CDR3 region: CASSESGRNEKLFF. CDR3 nucleotide sequence: TGTGCCAGCAGTGAATCGGGCAGGAATGAAAAACTGTTTTTT.

The CDR3 DNA reads as TGTGCCAGCAGCTTAGGCCGTAGGCTGTACCAAGAGACCCAGTACTTC. As protein: CASSLGRRLYQETQYF. The chain employs TRBV11-2 and TRBJ2-5; D uncertain. This CDR3 has 16 residues. CDR1 and CDR2 from the germline V gene are SGHAT and FQNNGV. Trimming shortened V by 1 base and J by 0 bases, and 12 bases separated the two germline ends.

The V gene is TRBV29-1, the J gene TRBJ1-3; no clear D. CDR3 length equals 13 residues. Trimming cost V 4 bases and J 3 bases, with 10 bases left between them. Looked up from germline, CDR1 is SQVTM and CDR2 is ANQGSEA. The DNA for the CDR3 is TGCAGCGTTGCTTTCAAACGTGGAAACACCATATATTTT. Encoded protein: CSVAFKRGNTIYF.

In its sample, this clonotype was seen many times. The genes are TRBV7-9 and TRBJ2-5, with a possible D match to TRBD1 (5 bases). Trimming cost V 1 base and J 1 base, with 13 bases left between them. The germline V gene has CDR1 SEHNR and CDR2 FQNEAQ (reference sequence). This CDR3 spans 16 amino acids. CDR3 loop: CASSLVQQAFQETQYF. The CDR3 DNA is TGTGCCAGCAGCTTAGTCCAACAGGCATTCCAAGAGACCCAGTACTTC.

The J gene is TRBJ2-7, the V gene TRBV7-9; D remains ambiguous. Trimming pared 1 base from V and 2 bases from J, leaving 9 bases between. CDR3 length equals 14 residues. Germline V gene sequence: CDR1 SEHNR, CDR2 FQNEAQ (reference sequence). The CDR3 DNA follows: TGTGCCAGCAGCTTAGGAACGGAAGCCTACGAGCAGTACTTC. Translating gives CASSLGTEAYEQYF.

V and J are TRBV20-1 and TRBJ2-2; D ambiguous. Trimming took off 0 bases at V and 0 bases at J, with 8 bases between the two ends. The germline gives CDR1 DFQATT, CDR2 SNEGSKA (reference sequence). This CDR3 has 15 amino acids. Written as DNA, the CDR3 is TGCAGTGCTAGAGATAACAGAGCGAACACCGGGGAGCTGTTTTTT. This sequence encodes CSARDNRANTGELFF.

This sequence joins TRBV2 and TRBJ2-1; TRBD2 matches 9 bases. Germline V gives CDR1 SNHLY, CDR2 FYNNEI. With V trimmed by 5 bases and J by 7 bases, 3 bases remained unmatched. CDR3 length: 13 residues. CDR3 nucleotides: TGTGCCAGCAGTCGCGGGGGGGAAAATGAGCAGTTCTTC. As protein: CASSRGGENEQFF.

J is TRBJ1-2 and V is TRBV11-2; TRBD1 matches 10 bases. CDR1 and CDR2 (germline): SGHAT, FQNNGV. V trimming: 2 bases; J trimming: 8 bases; junction bases outside the gene matches: 5. The CDR3 contains 14 residues. The DNA for the CDR3 is TGTGCCAGCAGCTTACGGGACAGGGGAAGCGGCTACACCTTC. This encodes CASSLRDRGSGYTF.

The V gene is TRBV2, the J gene TRBJ1-2; D unresolved. This CDR3 comprises 11 residues. Per germline, CDR1 SNHLY and CDR2 FYNNEI. With 11 bases removed from V and 5 bases from J, the gap between germline ends came to 12 bases. Here the CDR3 reads CAGTEGYGYTF. CDR3 DNA sequence: TGTGCCGGCACGGAGGGATATGGCTACACCTTC.

V gene TRBV20-1 combines with J gene TRBJ1-1, with TRBD1 identical over 7 bases. V dropped 2 bases and J dropped 4; count of bases not matched to a gene: 10. The CDR3 consists of 15 residues. Germline CDR1 DFQATT, CDR2 SNEGSKA (reference sequence). The CDR3 region is CSARPTGAGGTEAFF. The CDR3 coding sequence is TGCAGTGCTAGACCTACAGGGGCGGGGGGCACTGAAGCTTTCTTT.

The chain employs TRBV4-1 and TRBJ2-2; 12 bases align to TRBD2. J lost 7 bases, V lost 2 bases, and 5 bases had no gene match. Germline CDR1 MGHRA, CDR2 YSYEKL. The CDR3 runs to 16 residues. This chain's CDR3 is CASSQLSSGRGGELFF. The CDR3 DNA sequence: TGCGCCAGCAGCCAACTTTCTAGCGGGAGGGGCGGGGAGCTGTTTTTT.

This clonotype came up a few times. V is TRBV20-1 and J is TRBJ2-3; 8 bases fit TRBD2. V shed 6 bases, J shed 3 bases, and the junction held 11 bases outside the gene matches. The germline gives CDR1 DFQATT, CDR2 SNEGSKA (reference sequence). The CDR3 sequence is 15 residues long. CDR3 sequence: CSARIRGGRTDTQYF. Written as DNA, the CDR3 is TGCAGTGCCCGCATTCGCGGGGGGAGGACAGATACGCAGTATTTT.

This clonotype has just a few counts. The gene calls are TRBV20-1 and TRBJ2-5, with D possibly being TRBD2 (5 bases). With 8 bases removed from V and 4 bases from J, the gap between germline ends came to 5 bases. The CDR3 length is 9 residues. CDR1 DFQATT and CDR2 SNEGSKA come from the germline V gene (reference sequence). CDR3 sequence: CSSGETQYF. The CDR3 DNA sequence: TGCAGTAGCGGAGAGACCCAGTACTTC.

This clonotype has just a few counts. The J gene is TRBJ2-1, the V gene TRBV3-1, with 12 bases fitting TRBD2. J gave up 2 bases and V 0 bases, and 2 bases lay outside the gene matches. The CDR3 length is 17 residues. Germline V gene sequence: CDR1 LGHDT, CDR2 YNNKEL (reference sequence). CDR3 in DNA: TGTGCCAGCAGCCAAGATTCTAGCGGGAGGGCCTACAATGAGCAGTTCTTC. Encoded protein: CASSQDSSGRAYNEQFF.

The chain employs TRBV28 and TRBJ1-1; 9 nucleotides align to TRBD1. This CDR3 comprises 17 residues. CDR1 and CDR2 (germline): MDHEN, SYDVKM. V gave up 6 bases and J gave up 6 bases; unmatched junction bases: 17. DNA for the CDR3: TGTGCCAGCAGGATACCCGGGACAGGGATACGGGAAGCTGAAGCTTTCTTT. Its protein is CASRIPGTGIREAEAFF.

This clonotype was picked up many times. This chain joins TRBV5-1 and TRBJ2-7; the D gene is possibly TRBD2 (5 bases). The CDR3 is 14 residues long. In germline, CDR1 is SGHRS, CDR2 YFSETQ. V was shortened by 2 bases and J by 3 bases, with 12 bases between the two germline ends. CDR3 residues: CASSLFGENYEQYF. In DNA form, the CDR3 reads TGCGCCAGCAGCTTATTTGGGGAGAACTACGAGCAGTACTTC.

The gene calls are TRBV9 and TRBJ1-1; weak D call: TRBD1 (6 bases). V lost 4 bases to trimming and J lost 0 bases, with 16 bases between them. This CDR3 has 16 residues. Germline-derived CDR1 and CDR2 are SGDLS and YYNGEE. The CDR3 is CASSPPTGNVNTEAFF. Written as DNA, the CDR3 is TGTGCCAGCAGCCCTCCGACAGGCAACGTGAACACTGAAGCTTTCTTT.

The chain carries TRBV20-1 and TRBJ2-4; D perhaps matches TRBD2 (6 bases). Deletions cut 4 bases from V and 8 bases from J, with 12 bases between. The CDR3 covers 12 residues. Germline V gene data show CDR1 as DFQATT and CDR2 as SNEGSKA (reference sequence). The CDR3 nucleotides read TGCAGTGCTACTAACGGGAGATACATTCAGTACTTC. This gives the protein CSATNGRYIQYF.

Notes on this clonotype: This may come from a read error, since a much larger clone is one base off. The chain has TRBV6-6 and TRBJ2-7; a weak D match, TRBD2 (5 bases). CDR3 length equals 12 residues. Germline loops: CDR1 MNHNY, CDR2 SVGAGI (reference sequence). The CDR3 protein is CASSRPDYELYF. The CDR3 DNA follows: TGTGCCAGCAGCCGCCCCGACTACGAGCTGTACTTC.

This clonotype was counted between two and nine times. The chain couples TRBV6-1 to TRBJ1-1; the match to TRBD1 covers 8 bases. The CDR3 has 12 residues. With 8 bases clipped from V and 7 bases from J, the junction kept 6 bases outside the gene matches. The germline CDR1 and CDR2 sequences are MNHNS and SASEGT. CDR3 loop: CASRSGGGEAFF. For the CDR3, the DNA is TGTGCCAGCCGGTCAGGGGGCGGTGAAGCTTTCTTT.

This clonotype was picked up one time. The chain couples TRBV5-1 to TRBJ2-7, with TRBD2 matching over 7 bases. V lost 4 bases, J lost 7 bases, and 17 bases stayed unmatched. The germline gives CDR1 SGHRS, CDR2 YFSETQ. This CDR3 contains 16 residues. The DNA for the CDR3 is TGCGCCAGCAGCGGAGCCTACGGGAGGAGGCACAATGAGCAGTACTTC. Protein: CASSGAYGRRHNEQYF.

The table lists this clonotype with a few counts. The genes are TRBV2 and TRBJ2-1; TRBD2 agrees at 11 bases. Germline V gene data show CDR1 as SNHLY and CDR2 as FYNNEI. The J segment lost 0 bases and the V segment lost 8 bases, leaving 12 bases of the junction unmatched. The CDR3 is 18 residues long. This CDR3 is CASGRPGLAASSYNEQFF. CDR3 nucleotides: TGTGCCAGCGGACGTCCGGGACTAGCGGCCAGCTCCTACAATGAGCAGTTCTTC. The full variable domain, its missing parts supplied by reference TRBV2 and TRBJ2-1, is EPEVTQTPSHQVTQMGQEVILRCVPISNHLYFYWYRQILGQKVEFLVSFYNNEISEKSEIFDDQFSVERPDGSNFTLKIRSTKLEDSAMYFCASGRPGLAASSYNEQFFGPGTRLTVL.

This clonotype was counted a few times. V gene TRBV7-2 combines with J gene TRBJ1-2, with D hard to call. The CDR3 is 11 amino acids. The V end was cut by 2 bases, the J end by 8 bases, with 6 bases between. Per germline, CDR1 SGHTA and CDR2 FQGNSA. The CDR3 protein is CASSLTLGYTF. DNA of the CDR3: TGTGCCAGCAGCTTAACACTGGGCTACACCTTC.

This clonotype has a handful of counts. The chain has TRBV7-2 and TRBJ2-1; unclear D gene. From germline, CDR1 is SGHTA and CDR2 FQGNSA. V lost 2 bases and J lost 2, with 13 bases in between. This CDR3 comprises 16 residues. This chain's CDR3 is CASSLRSLEAYNEQFF. DNA of the CDR3: TGTGCCAGCAGCTTACGGTCCCTAGAGGCCTACAATGAGCAGTTCTTC.

The chain is built from TRBV29-1 and TRBJ1-4, with 9 bases lining up with TRBD1. The junction had 2 bases not matched to a gene; V was cut back by 4 bases and J by 8 bases. The CDR3 totals 12 residues. Per the germline V gene, CDR1 is SQVTM and CDR2 is ANQGSEA. CDR3 sequence reads: CSVGDREEKLFF. The CDR3 DNA reads TGCAGCGTTGGGGACAGGGAAGAAAAACTGTTTTTT.

The gene calls are TRBV5-1 and TRBJ2-3; TRBD2 matches 14 bases. The J segment lost 5 bases and the V segment lost 4 bases, leaving 6 bases of the junction unmatched. The CDR3 runs 16 residues. Germline values: CDR1 SGHRS, CDR2 YFSETQ. The CDR3 DNA reads TGCGCCAGCAGCGCGGGACTAGCGGGGGTGATAGATACGCAGTATTTT. Encoded protein: CASSAGLAGVIDTQYF.